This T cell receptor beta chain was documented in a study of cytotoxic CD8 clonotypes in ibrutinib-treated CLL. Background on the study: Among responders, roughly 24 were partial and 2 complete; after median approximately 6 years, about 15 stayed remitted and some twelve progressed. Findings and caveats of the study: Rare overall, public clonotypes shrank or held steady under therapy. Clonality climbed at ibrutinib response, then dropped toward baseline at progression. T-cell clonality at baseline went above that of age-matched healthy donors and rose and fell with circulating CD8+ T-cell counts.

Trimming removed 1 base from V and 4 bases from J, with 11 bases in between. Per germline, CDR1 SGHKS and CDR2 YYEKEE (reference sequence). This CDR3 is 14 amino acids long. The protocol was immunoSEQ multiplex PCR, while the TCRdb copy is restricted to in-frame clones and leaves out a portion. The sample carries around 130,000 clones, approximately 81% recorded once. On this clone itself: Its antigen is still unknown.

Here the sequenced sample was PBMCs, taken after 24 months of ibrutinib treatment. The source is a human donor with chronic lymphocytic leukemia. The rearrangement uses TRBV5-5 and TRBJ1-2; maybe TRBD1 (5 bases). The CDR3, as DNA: TGTGCCAGCAGCTTGTTGGGGGTTACCTATGGCTACACCTTC. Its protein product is CASSLLGVTYGYTF.